A single sample gave rise to the 14 T cell receptor beta chains below, sequenced in a study of cytomegalovirus exposure and HLA in healthy donors (dated by TCRdb to about 2017). Libraries were constructed by the immunoSEQ multiplex PCR assay. For the multiplex PCR, a mixture combining 60 forward primers for TCR Vbeta segments and 13 reverse primers for TCR Jbeta segments was used. TCRdb's version of the immuneACCESS table is confined to in-frame rearrangements and falls short of the full clone set. An unresolved V gene accounts for under half of the shortfall where checked; the remainder is of unknown origin. The sample table holds about 100,000 clones, of which roughly 77% were seen once. In total, the top ten clones hold approximately 7.9% of the sample. Sequencing input: PBMCs. The origin of the receptors is a man aged 25 to 40 in good health and CMV-seronegative.

V gene TRBV29-1 combines with J gene TRBJ1-2; weak D call: TRBD1 (5 bases). Germline CDR1 reads SQVTM; CDR2 reads ANQGSEA. Trimming left V 3 bases short and J 6 bases short, with 14 bases between. This CDR3 is built from 13 residues. The CDR3: CSVDLQGKDGYTF. DNA for the CDR3: TGCAGCGTTGATCTGCAGGGTAAAGATGGCTACACCTTC.

V usage is TRBV7-2 and J usage is TRBJ2-5, with no clear D. V was cut by 4 bases and J by 4 bases, with 4 bases left in between. The CDR3 totals 11 residues. Germline CDR1 SGHTA, CDR2 FQGNSA. This CDR3 reads CASSSRETQYF. The CDR3 DNA follows: TGTGCCAGCAGCTCCCGAGAGACCCAGTACTTC.

This rearrangement joins TRBV9 to TRBJ2-3; 12 bases are shared with TRBD1. Losses at the gene ends were 3 bases for V and 4 bases for J; bases not matched to a gene: 3. This CDR3 is built from 15 residues. CDR1 and CDR2 from the germline V gene are SGDLS and YYNGEE. CDR3 in DNA: TGTGCCAGCAGCGCAGGGACAGGGGGCGCAGATACGCAGTATTTT. This encodes CASSAGTGGADTQYF.

J is TRBJ2-5 and V is TRBV6-5; TRBD1 matches at 7 bases. Losses at the gene ends were 3 bases for V and 2 bases for J; bases not matched to a gene: 6. Germline V lookup: CDR1 MNHEY, CDR2 SVGAGI. This CDR3 spans 15 amino acids. The CDR3 loop reads CASSYWGQSQETQYF. Written as DNA, the CDR3 is TGTGCCAGCAGTTATTGGGGACAGTCGCAAGAGACCCAGTACTTC.

This clone was seen just once. J is TRBJ1-2 and V is TRBV5-6; 7 nucleotides agree with TRBD1. CDR1 and CDR2 from the germline V gene are SGHDT and YYEEEE. This CDR3 has 15 residues. With V trimmed by 4 bases and J by 4 bases, 10 bases remained unmatched. The CDR3 nucleotides read TGTGCCAGCAGCCTCGACAGGGATGCCGGCTATGGCTACACCTTC. The encoded protein is CASSLDRDAGYGYTF.

Only one count was recorded for this clone. The chain has TRBV25-1 and TRBJ1-1; TRBD1 aligns across 7 bases. V shed 7 bases, J shed 3 bases, and the junction held 8 bases outside the gene matches. Germline V gene data show CDR1 as MGHDK and CDR2 as SYGVNS. The CDR3 covers 14 residues. CDR3 in amino acids: CASTPGQMYTEAFF. In DNA form, the CDR3 reads TGTGCCAGCACTCCGGGACAGATGTACACTGAAGCTTTCTTT.

The V gene is TRBV7-9, the J gene TRBJ1-1; the D gene is possibly TRBD1 (5 bases). The CDR3 is 16 residues long. The germline CDR1 and CDR2 sequences are SEHNR and FQNEAQ (reference sequence). Trimming pared 0 bases from V and 5 bases from J, leaving 16 bases between. The CDR3 DNA reads as TGTGCCAGCAGCTTAGCCGGAACAGGTTTAGGGACTGAAGCTTTCTTT. Its translation: CASSLAGTGLGTEAFF. Filled out from reference TRBV7-9 and TRBJ1-1, the complete variable domain reads DTGVSQNPRHKITKRGQNVTFRCDPISEHNRLYWYRQTLGQGPEFLTYFQNEAQLEKSRLLSDRFSAERPKGSFSTLEIQRTEQGDSAMYLCASSLAGTGLGTEAFFGQGTRLTVV.

The chain uses TRBV9 and TRBJ1-2; TRBD1 agrees at 9 bases. This CDR3 region has 15 residues. With V trimmed by 0 bases and J by 4 bases, 4 bases remained unmatched. CDR1 and CDR2 from the germline V gene are SGDLS and YYNGEE. The CDR3 bases are TGTGCCAGCAGCGTAGAGGGACAGGGAGTCTATGGCTACACCTTC. It specifies CASSVEGQGVYGYTF.

This clone has a single count. The chain employs TRBV30 and TRBJ1-1; D is possibly TRBD1 (5 bases). Germline V gives CDR1 GTSNPN, CDR2 SVGIG (reference sequence). The length of the CDR3 is 12 residues. V was trimmed by 3 bases and J by 6 bases, leaving 11 bases between them. The CDR3: CAWRQERAEAFF. As DNA, the CDR3 is TGTGCCTGGAGACAGGAAAGGGCTGAAGCTTTCTTT.

The chain couples TRBV7-9 to TRBJ2-3; D might be TRBD1 (6 bases). Germline V gene sequence: CDR1 SEHNR, CDR2 FQNEAQ (reference sequence). V was cut by 4 bases and J by 2 bases, with 13 bases left in between. The CDR3 contains 15 residues. The CDR3 nucleotides are TGTGCCAGCAGCTCACCCACAGGGATCACAGATACGCAGTATTTT. Its protein product is CASSSPTGITDTQYF.

This rearrangement joins TRBV9 to TRBJ2-1, with D possibly matching TRBD1 (6 bases). This CDR3 is 16 amino acids long. Germline CDR1 SGDLS, CDR2 YYNGEE. Trimming took off 4 bases at V and 2 bases at J, with 16 bases between the two ends. CDR3 region: CASSPRWGHPYNEQFF. As DNA, the CDR3 is TGTGCCAGCAGCCCGAGATGGGGACACCCCTACAATGAGCAGTTCTTC.

This rearrangement joins TRBV5-1 to TRBJ1-1; tentatively, D is TRBD1 (6 bases). The CDR3 loop spans 14 amino acids. The germline V gene encodes CDR1 SGHRS and CDR2 YFSETQ. V dropped 2 bases and J dropped 7 bases, with 15 bases sitting between them. CDR3 protein: CASSFEGGTLEAFF. DNA for the CDR3: TGCGCCAGCAGCTTCGAAGGGGGTACACTTGAAGCTTTCTTT.

This chain joins TRBV5-6 and TRBJ1-1; no clear D. CDR1 SGHDT and CDR2 YYEEEE come from the germline V gene. Trimming pared 6 bases from V and 2 bases from J, leaving 17 bases between. CDR3 length: 15 amino acids. For the CDR3, the DNA is TGTGCCAGCACCCAATTCCCCCCAGTAAACACTGAAGCTTTCTTT. The encoded protein is CASTQFPPVNTEAFF.

V gene TRBV7-3 combines with J gene TRBJ1-1; 7 bases are shared with TRBD1. Germline V gene data show CDR1 as SGHTA and CDR2 as FQGTGA. Trimming cost V 4 bases and J 4 bases; bases outside gene matches: 3. This CDR3 contains 13 residues. The CDR3 DNA follows: TGTGCCAGCAGCTCACAGGGGTCCACTGAAGCTTTCTTT. This codes for CASSSQGSTEAFF.